This T cell receptor beta chain was sequenced in a study of regulatory T cells in long-lasting Graves disease. Specified time point: newly diagnosed GD, antithyroid drugs for less than 3 months. Following extraction of RNA from PBMCs, that RNA was used to make the TCR library. Researchers made TCR beta libraries by using iRepertoire HTBI primers and running Arm-PCR on CDR3 regions. TCRdb independently ran MiXCR on the multiplex PCR reads; one entry per CDR3 protein. The data show about 420,000 distinct CDR3 sequences, around 17% seen once. Trimming left V 3 bases short and J 4 bases short, with 15 bases between. In germline, CDR1 is SEHNR, CDR2 FQNEAQ (reference sequence). The CDR3 has 16 residues. These data were likewise used in another study, on T cells in Graves' hyperthyroidism and ophthalmopathy. That publication notes: Most thyroid clonotypes that were expanded above 0.001 also turned up in blood.

The J gene is TRBJ2-2, the V gene TRBV7-9; no firm D call. Sequenced here: peripheral blood mononuclear cells (PBMCs), sampled at new diagnosis, from a patient treated with antithyroid drugs. The TCR sequence derives from a woman between 18 and 29 years old with Graves disease. CDR3: CASSFPVTGPTGELFF. CDR3 coding DNA: TGTGCCAGCAGCTTCCCGGTCACTGGTCCCACCGGGGAGCTGTTTTTT.